Given below is one T cell receptor beta chain in context. One end of the junction varies from germline; a read error may be responsible. This sample stems from a study of blood T cell repertoires in COVID-19. On the study more broadly: Samples of COVID-19 (acute and convalescent) were obtained from the United States, Italy and Spain.

The CDR3 loop spans 14 amino acids. Germline V gives CDR1 SSHAT, CDR2 FNYEAQ (reference sequence). Profiled with immunoSEQ multiplex PCR; TCRdb holds only in-frame clones, not every one. The profile covers fewer than 200,000 clones, with 70% to 90% appearing a single time and approximately 1.1% taken by the ten largest. This clonotype was obtained from a man aged 55-75 years who had recovered from COVID-19. Source material: peripheral blood. The chain carries TRBV7-7 and TRBJ2-5; D is possibly TRBD1 or TRBD2 (5 bases each). Written as DNA, the CDR3 is TGTGCTAGCAGCTTAGGGGTAGGAGGAGAGACCCAGTACTTC. It is translated as CASSLGVGGETQYF.